These 32 T cell receptor beta chains came from one sample sequenced in a study of identical twins. TCRdb called the 5' RACE reads again in MiXCR, with one record for every CDR3 protein. Of 420,000 or so distinct CDR3 sequences listed, about 18% are singletons. Sequenced input: naive T cells sorted from blood. These TCRs come from a man aged 50 to 59 in good health.

This clonotype is a singleton in its sample. This chain links TRBV7-9 with TRBJ2-3; D is undetermined. Trimming stripped 0 bases from V and 1 base from J, with 8 bases between. The CDR3 totals 15 residues. Germline V gene data show CDR1 as SEHNR and CDR2 as FQNEAQ (reference sequence). The CDR3 nucleotides read TGTGCCAGCAGCTTAGCTCTAGGACGCACAGATACGCAGTATTTT. Its protein is CASSLALGRTDTQYF.

The J gene is TRBJ1-5, the V gene TRBV6-1; no clear D gene. The length of the CDR3 is 15 residues. The V gene lost 7 bases and the J gene lost 7 bases, with 20 bases spanning the gap. Germline values: CDR1 MNHNS, CDR2 SASEGT. CDR3: CASTPPATRGQPQHF. The CDR3 DNA reads TGTGCCAGCACCCCTCCGGCTACCCGTGGACAGCCCCAGCATTTT.

This rearrangement joins TRBV9 to TRBJ1-1; D unresolved. Germline-derived CDR1 and CDR2 are SGDLS and YYNGEE. The CDR3 runs 15 residues. V shed 4 bases and J shed 0 bases, with 13 bases lying between them. Written as DNA, the CDR3 is TGTGCCAGCAGCCCGCGCGGGGTAATGAACACTGAAGCTTTCTTT. It specifies CASSPRGVMNTEAFF.

CDR3 DNA sequence: TGCAGTGCTAGCCTGGGACACCAAAGAAGGGGCTACACCTTC. Its translation: CSASLGHQRRGYTF. The chain is built from TRBV20-1 and TRBJ1-2; TRBD1 might be the D (6 bases). The V and J ends lost 3 bases and 8 bases respectively, with 19 bases between them. CDR3 length equals 14 residues. The germline V gene encodes CDR1 DFQATT and CDR2 SNEGSKA (reference sequence).

This clonotype was counted at least ten times. The chain combines TRBV4-3 with TRBJ1-5; D possibly corresponds to TRBD1 (6 bases). This CDR3 has 16 residues. CDR1 is LGHNA, CDR2 YSLEER, per germline. V dropped 3 bases and J dropped 6 bases, with 18 bases sitting between them. The CDR3 sequence is CASSQIKGVWSQPQHF. As DNA, the CDR3 is TGCGCCAGCAGCCAGATCAAGGGGGTGTGGAGTCAGCCCCAGCATTTT.

Ten or more counts support this clonotype. The gene calls are TRBV5-5 and TRBJ2-5, with 14 bases lining up with TRBD2. Losses at the gene ends were 4 bases for V and 2 bases for J; bases not matched to a gene: 10. This CDR3 region has 18 residues. Germline CDR1 is SGHKS and CDR2 is YYEKEE (reference sequence). As DNA, the CDR3 is TGTGCCAGCAGCCTTAGACTAGCGGGAGGGCCGTTGCAAGAGACCCAGTACTTC. It translates to CASSLRLAGGPLQETQYF.

This clonotype has a count of ten or more. The chain uses TRBV7-2 and TRBJ2-3; D not certain. CDR1 and CDR2 (germline): SGHTA, FQGNSA. V was pared by 6 bases and J by 6 bases, with 13 bases between. The CDR3 loop spans 13 amino acids. CDR3 coding DNA: TGTGCCAGCAGATCCAGAGTCGGGGATACGCAGTATTTT. Translating it yields CASRSRVGDTQYF.

This clonotype was counted many times. The chain carries TRBV20-1 and TRBJ2-3, with TRBD1 matching 8 bases. The CDR3 extends over 13 amino acids. V shed 4 bases, J shed 3 bases, and the junction held 3 bases outside the gene matches. The germline V gene encodes CDR1 DFQATT and CDR2 SNEGSKA (reference sequence). In nucleotides, the CDR3 is TGCAGTGCTACCGGACAGGGAACAGATACGCAGTATTTT. Its translation is CSATGQGTDTQYF.

The V gene is TRBV29-1, the J gene TRBJ2-3; no clear D. Germline lookup yields CDR1 SQVTM and CDR2 ANQGSEA. There are 11 residues in the CDR3. The V gene lost 7 bases and the J gene lost 3 bases, with 8 bases spanning the gap. In DNA, the CDR3 is TGCAGCGCCCAAGAGACAGATACGCAGTATTTT. Translating it yields CSAQETDTQYF.

The chain couples TRBV29-1 to TRBJ2-2; TRBD1 is a possible D gene (6 bases). Trimming removed 7 bases from V and 4 bases from J, with 13 bases in between. This CDR3 spans 13 amino acids. CDR1 is SQVTM, CDR2 ANQGSEA, per germline. CDR3 sequence (DNA): TGCAGCGCCCTGAGGGGGAGCACCGGGGAGCTGTTTTTT. Translated: CSALRGSTGELFF.

This clonotype was counted at least ten times. V is TRBV29-1 and J is TRBJ2-7; D is possibly TRBD2 (5 bases). This CDR3 contains 9 residues. CDR1 and CDR2 (germline): SQVTM, ANQGSEA. In DNA, the CDR3 is TGCAGCGTTGAAGATTTGGGAGTTGTC. Protein product: CSVEDLGVV.

This clonotype was recorded a few times. The rearrangement uses TRBV4-2 and TRBJ2-7; D not certain. The length of the CDR3 is 15 residues. Germline CDR1 is LGHNA and CDR2 is YNFKEQ. Trimming shortened V by 0 bases and J by 0 bases, and 9 bases separated the two germline ends. The CDR3 sequence is CASSQETLASYEQYF. The CDR3 nucleotides read TGTGCCAGCAGCCAAGAGACACTGGCCTCCTACGAGCAGTACTTC.

This clonotype was recorded a few times. The V gene is TRBV4-1, the J gene TRBJ2-5; 7 nucleotides line up with TRBD2. From germline, CDR1 is MGHRA and CDR2 YSYEKL. V lost 2 bases and J lost 4; bases outside the gene matches: 4. This CDR3 spans 14 amino acids. CDR3 nucleotide sequence: TGCGCCAGCAGCCAAATACCGGGAGGAGAGACCCAGTACTTC. It specifies CASSQIPGGETQYF.

V and J are TRBV12-3 or TRBV12-4 and TRBJ2-2, with 9 bases that match TRBD2. The CDR3 length is 14 residues. The V and J ends lost 7 bases and 4 bases, in that order; junction bases with no gene match: 4. The CDR3 DNA sequence: TGTGCCAGCACCTTTAGCGGGAGCACCGGGGAGCTGTTTTTT. Amino acid sequence: CASTFSGSTGELFF.

The chain recombines TRBV5-1 with TRBJ1-4, with 8 bases fitting TRBD1. The CDR3 has 15 amino acids. Germline assignment: CDR1 SGHRS and CDR2 YFSETQ. With 1 base clipped from V and 7 bases from J, the junction kept 6 bases outside the gene matches. The CDR3 DNA sequence: TGCGCCAGCAGCTTGTATTCAGGGGGCGTTGAAAAACTGTTTTTT. Protein sequence: CASSLYSGGVEKLFF.

This clonotype came up many times. This chain joins TRBV6-2 or TRBV6-3 and TRBJ1-5; D remains ambiguous. V lost 4 bases and J 4 bases, leaving 8 bases between the germline ends. Germline V gene data show CDR1 as MNHEY and CDR2 as SVGEGT. The CDR3 is 13 residues long. CDR3 loop: CASSWGDNQPQHF. The CDR3 DNA follows: TGTGCCAGCAGTTGGGGTGATAATCAGCCCCAGCATTTT.

The rearrangement uses TRBV7-9 and TRBJ1-1; D gene ambiguous. V was clipped by 11 bases and J by 4 bases, with 17 bases between them. CDR3 length: 13 residues. Germline-derived CDR1 and CDR2 are SEHNR and FQNEAQ (reference sequence). CDR3 in DNA: TGTGCCGCCTCTGAGGGTGGCGGCACTGAAGCTTTCTTT. Translating it yields CAASEGGGTEAFF.

The rearrangement uses TRBV6-5 and TRBJ2-5; perhaps TRBD1 as D (5 bases). This CDR3 has 17 amino acids. V lost 2 bases, J lost 0 bases, and 16 bases lay in between. Germline CDR1 MNHEY, CDR2 SVGAGI. This chain's CDR3 is CASSYTGSTPYQETQYF. As DNA, the CDR3 is TGTGCCAGCAGTTACACAGGATCCACACCTTACCAAGAGACCCAGTACTTC.

This clonotype has a count of ten or more. This chain links TRBV27 with TRBJ2-3; TRBD1 agrees at 7 bases. V was clipped by 2 bases and J by 10 bases; unmatched bases: 6. The germline V gene encodes CDR1 MNHEY and CDR2 SMNVEV (reference sequence). The CDR3 covers 13 residues. CDR3: CASSLRTGDAQYF. Here the CDR3 DNA reads TGTGCCAGCAGTTTACGAACAGGGGATGCGCAGTATTTT.

There are a few counts of this clonotype. The V call is TRBV28, the J call TRBJ2-3; 10 bases line up with TRBD2. Trimming took 6 bases from V and 4 from J; bases not matched to a gene: 7. The CDR3 is made up of 15 amino acids. Germline V gene lookup returns CDR1 MDHEN and CDR2 SYDVKM. CDR3 DNA sequence: TGTGCCAGCAGCGTAAGCGGGGGGGGATCAGATACGCAGTATTTT. It specifies CASSVSGGGSDTQYF.

In its sample, this clonotype was seen a few times. The V gene is TRBV5-1, the J gene TRBJ2-5; D remains unclear. Germline-derived CDR1 and CDR2 are SGHRS and YFSETQ. V lost 4 bases, J lost 4 bases, and 8 bases lay in between. CDR3 length: 12 amino acids. This chain's CDR3 is CASSGNLETQYF. The CDR3 nucleotides are TGCGCCAGCAGCGGGAACCTAGAGACCCAGTACTTC.

The chain links TRBV30 to TRBJ2-7; D unresolved. The germline CDR1 and CDR2 sequences are GTSNPN and SVGIG (reference sequence). The CDR3 sequence is 13 residues long. With 5 bases removed from V and 5 bases from J, the gap between germline ends came to 16 bases. CDR3 in amino acids: CAWERRAPNEQYF. As DNA, the CDR3 is TGTGCCTGGGAAAGAAGGGCCCCTAACGAGCAGTACTTC.

This clonotype was seen a few times. The J gene is TRBJ2-7, the V gene TRBV10-3; the D gene is possibly TRBD1 (6 bases). Germline CDR1 ENHRY, CDR2 SYGVKD. CDR3 length: 14 amino acids. Trimming took off 6 bases at V and 2 bases at J, with 14 bases between the two ends. CDR3 region: CAISPRQEAYEQYF. The CDR3 nucleotides are TGTGCCATCAGCCCAAGACAGGAGGCCTACGAGCAGTACTTC.

In its sample, this clonotype was seen many times. CDR3 in amino acids: CASSTGTDITGELFF. CDR3 nucleotide sequence: TGTGCCAGCTCTACCGGGACAGACATTACCGGGGAGCTGTTTTTT. The V and J genes are TRBV7-2 and TRBJ2-2; 7 bases line up with TRBD1. The CDR3 totals 15 residues. Germline CDR1 SGHTA, CDR2 FQGNSA. J lost 5 bases, V lost 8 bases, and 11 bases had no gene match.

This clonotype has ten or more counts. The J gene is TRBJ1-2, the V gene TRBV10-3; possibly TRBD1 for D (6 bases). CDR1 and CDR2 from the germline V gene are ENHRY and SYGVKD. The CDR3 has 17 residues. V shed 11 bases and J shed 4 bases, with 29 bases lying between them. The CDR3 DNA reads as TGTGCCCCACAACGCCCCGAAGACAGGTCTTGTACCTATGGCTACACCTTC. Protein: CAPQRPEDRSCTYGYTF.

CDR3 sequence: CRVRGQGLTEAFF. The CDR3 nucleotides read TGCAGGGTCCGCGGACAGGGTTTGACTGAAGCTTTCTTT. The chain employs TRBV20-1 and TRBJ1-1, with TRBD1 identical over 8 bases. The length of the CDR3 is 13 residues. Germline-derived CDR1 and CDR2 are DFQATT and SNEGSKA (reference sequence).

The J gene is TRBJ2-3, the V gene TRBV20-1; 7 positions match TRBD2. V shed 3 bases and J 4 bases; nucleotides not matched to a gene: 7. The CDR3 has 14 residues. CDR1 and CDR2 from the germline V gene are DFQATT and SNEGSKA (reference sequence). CDR3 region: CSARSAGVADTQYF. CDR3 coding DNA: TGCAGTGCTAGGAGTGCGGGGGTAGCAGATACGCAGTATTTT.

This clonotype was recorded many times. The chain joins TRBV9 to TRBJ2-5; possibly TRBD1 or TRBD2 for D (5 bases each). This CDR3 has 15 residues. Germline lookup yields CDR1 SGDLS and CDR2 YYNGEE. Trimming took off 2 bases at V and 2 bases at J, with 13 bases between the two ends. This chain's CDR3 is CASSVFEGRQETQYF. As DNA, the CDR3 is TGTGCCAGCAGCGTCTTCGAGGGGCGGCAAGAGACCCAGTACTTC.

V gene TRBV12-3 or TRBV12-4 combines with J gene TRBJ2-2, with a possible D match to TRBD1 (6 bases). This CDR3 is built from 16 residues. V lost 7 bases to trimming and J lost 1 base, with 16 bases between them. CDR3 protein: CASTGTGTLNTGELFF. As DNA, the CDR3 is TGTGCCAGCACCGGGACCGGGACACTGAACACCGGGGAGCTGTTTTTT.

The genes are TRBV5-1 and TRBJ2-4; the D gene is possibly TRBD1 (6 bases). CDR1 and CDR2 from the germline V gene are SGHRS and YFSETQ. The CDR3 is made up of 14 amino acids. Deletions cut 4 bases from V and 8 bases from J, with 16 bases between. Here the CDR3 DNA reads TGCGCCAGCAGCGCTCCGGGGCAGGGGTACATTCAGTACTTC. This translates into CASSAPGQGYIQYF.

This clonotype turned up a few times. The chain is built from TRBV7-9 and TRBJ1-2; possible D gene TRBD1, 6 bases. Trimming pared 0 bases from V and 7 bases from J, leaving 9 bases between. CDR1 is SEHNR, CDR2 FQNEAQ, per germline (reference sequence). The CDR3 runs 13 residues. This CDR3 reads CASSLAAGAGYTF. The CDR3 region has the DNA TGTGCCAGCAGCTTAGCCGCAGGGGCTGGCTACACCTTC.

This clonotype has ten or more counts. The chain couples TRBV5-5 to TRBJ1-5; no firm D call. The V end lost 0 bases, the J end lost 7 bases, and 11 bases lay between the germline ends. In germline, CDR1 is SGHKS, CDR2 YYEKEE (reference sequence). This CDR3 region has 14 residues. Here the CDR3 reads CASSLDGRNQPQHF. As DNA, the CDR3 is TGTGCCAGCAGCTTGGATGGCAGGAACCAGCCCCAGCATTTT.